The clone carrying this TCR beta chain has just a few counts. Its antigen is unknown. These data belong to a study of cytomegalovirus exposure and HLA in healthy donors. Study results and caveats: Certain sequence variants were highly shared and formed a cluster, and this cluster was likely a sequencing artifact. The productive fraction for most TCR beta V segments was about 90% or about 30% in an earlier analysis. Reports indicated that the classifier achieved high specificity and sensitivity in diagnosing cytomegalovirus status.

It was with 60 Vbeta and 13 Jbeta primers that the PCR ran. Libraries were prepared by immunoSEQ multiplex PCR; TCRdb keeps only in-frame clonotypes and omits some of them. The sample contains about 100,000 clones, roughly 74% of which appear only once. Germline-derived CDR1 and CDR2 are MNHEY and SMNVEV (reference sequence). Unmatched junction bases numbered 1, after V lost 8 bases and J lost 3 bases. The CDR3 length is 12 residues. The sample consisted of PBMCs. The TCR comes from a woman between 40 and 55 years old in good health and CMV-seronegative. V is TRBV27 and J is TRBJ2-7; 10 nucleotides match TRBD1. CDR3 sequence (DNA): TGTGCCAGCGGACAGGGGGGCTACGAGCAGTACTTC. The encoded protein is CASGQGGYEQYF.